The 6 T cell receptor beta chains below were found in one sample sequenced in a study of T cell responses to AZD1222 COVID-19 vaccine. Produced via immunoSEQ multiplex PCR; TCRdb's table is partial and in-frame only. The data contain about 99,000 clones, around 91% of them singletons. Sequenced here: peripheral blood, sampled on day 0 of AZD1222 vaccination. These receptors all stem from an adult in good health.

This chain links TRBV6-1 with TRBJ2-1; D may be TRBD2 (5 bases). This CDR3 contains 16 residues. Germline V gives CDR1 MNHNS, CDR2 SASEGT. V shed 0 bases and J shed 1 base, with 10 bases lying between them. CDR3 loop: CASSEASGRSYNEQFF. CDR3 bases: TGTGCCAGCAGTGAAGCCAGCGGACGTTCCTACAATGAGCAGTTCTTC.

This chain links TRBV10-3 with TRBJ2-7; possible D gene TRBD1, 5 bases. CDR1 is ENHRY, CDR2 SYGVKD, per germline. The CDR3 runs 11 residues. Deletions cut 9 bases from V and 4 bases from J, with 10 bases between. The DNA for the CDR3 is TGTGCCATTGAAGGGGATTACGAGCAGTACTTC. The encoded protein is CAIEGDYEQYF.

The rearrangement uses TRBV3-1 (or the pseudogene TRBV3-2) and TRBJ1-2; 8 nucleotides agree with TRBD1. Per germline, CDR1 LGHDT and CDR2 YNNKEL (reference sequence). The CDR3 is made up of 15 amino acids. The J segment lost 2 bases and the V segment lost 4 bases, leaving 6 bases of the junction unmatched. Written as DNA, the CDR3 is TGTGCCAGCAGCCGAGCGACAGGGGCGAACTATGGCTACACCTTC. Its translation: CASSRATGANYGYTF.

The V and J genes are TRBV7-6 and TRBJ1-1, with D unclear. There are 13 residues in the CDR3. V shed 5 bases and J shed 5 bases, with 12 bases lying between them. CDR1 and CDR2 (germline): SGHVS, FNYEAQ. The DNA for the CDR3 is TGTGCCAGCAGCCCCCGGGAGCGGACTGAAGCTTTCTTT. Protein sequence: CASSPRERTEAFF.

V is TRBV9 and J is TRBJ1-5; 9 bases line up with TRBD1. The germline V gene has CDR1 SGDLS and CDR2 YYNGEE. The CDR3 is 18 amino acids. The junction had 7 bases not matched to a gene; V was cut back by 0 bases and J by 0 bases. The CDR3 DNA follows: TGTGCCAGCAGCGTAGGGGGACAGGGTCCTTATAGCAATCAGCCCCAGCATTTT. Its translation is CASSVGGQGPYSNQPQHF.

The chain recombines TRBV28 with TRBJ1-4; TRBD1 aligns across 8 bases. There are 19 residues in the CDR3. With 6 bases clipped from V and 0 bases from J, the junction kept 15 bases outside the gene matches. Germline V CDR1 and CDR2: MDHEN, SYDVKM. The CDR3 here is CASRPAAAGGSATNEKLFF. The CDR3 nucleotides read TGTGCCAGCAGACCCGCGGCGGCAGGGGGCTCGGCAACTAATGAAAAACTGTTTTTT.